The 14 T cell receptor beta chains listed next were all sequenced from one sample in a study of naive and memory T cell subsets. Four PCR rounds used nested alpha and beta constant region primers plus the SP2 primer. One entry per CDR3 protein results from TCRdb running MiXCR on the 5' RACE reads. This table has 32,000 or so distinct CDR3 sequences, roughly 17% appearing once. A UMI-containing oligonucleotide was joined by 3' ligation to the TCR cDNA template. The receptors come from a female donor in good health.

This clonotype appeared many times. V gene TRBV20-1 combines with J gene TRBJ2-3; no clear D. Germline CDR1 is DFQATT and CDR2 is SNEGSKA (reference sequence). This CDR3 is built from 15 residues. The V and J ends lost 0 bases and 6 bases respectively, with 16 bases between them. This CDR3 reads CSARDQAEPGDTQYF. The CDR3 nucleotides are TGCAGTGCTAGAGATCAGGCTGAACCAGGTGATACGCAGTATTTT.

The rearrangement uses TRBV5-1 and TRBJ2-4; TRBD1 aligns across 7 bases. Germline CDR1 SGHRS, CDR2 YFSETQ. J gave up 1 base and V 7 bases, and 8 bases lay outside the gene matches. CDR3 length: 15 amino acids. CDR3 nucleotide sequence: TGCGCCAGCGGCACAGGGGATGGTGCCAAAAACATTCAGTACTTC. Residues: CASGTGDGAKNIQYF.

This sequence joins TRBV20-1 and TRBJ1-1; perhaps TRBD1 as D (5 bases). Germline assignment: CDR1 DFQATT and CDR2 SNEGSKA (reference sequence). Trimming took off 6 bases at V and 6 bases at J, with 23 bases between the two ends. The length of the CDR3 is 15 residues. In DNA, the CDR3 is TGCAGTGCCAAGGGAACTCTGATCGGGGCTCCTGAAGCTTTCTTT. Translating gives CSAKGTLIGAPEAFF.

This clonotype occurred a few times. The chain uses TRBV5-5 and TRBJ1-1; D remains ambiguous. V dropped 3 bases and J dropped 2 bases, with 14 bases sitting between them. Germline V gene data show CDR1 as SGHKS and CDR2 as YYEKEE (reference sequence). The CDR3 extends over 15 amino acids. The CDR3 DNA sequence: TGTGCCAGCAGCTGGGTCCTGAAGATAAACACTGAAGCTTTCTTT. Residues: CASSWVLKINTEAFF.

This chain connects TRBV6-2 or TRBV6-3 to TRBJ2-7; perhaps TRBD1 as D (6 bases). The germline gives CDR1 MNHEY, CDR2 SVGEGT. This CDR3 has 15 amino acids. V lost 0 bases and J lost 6, with 15 bases in between. The CDR3 DNA is TGTGCCAGCAGTTACTCTCCAGGGGCGCAGGGCGAGCAGTACTTC. It yields the protein CASSYSPGAQGEQYF.

In this sample, this clonotype is medium-sized. The CDR3 sequence: CASSLDGRPDTQYF. The CDR3 DNA sequence: TGTGCCAGCAGCTTGGATGGCCGCCCAGATACGCAGTATTTT. The chain employs TRBV5-4 and TRBJ2-3; D is unresolved. This CDR3 has 14 residues. V was clipped by 0 bases and J by 4 bases, with 9 bases between them. CDR1 SGHNT and CDR2 YYREEE come from the germline V gene (reference sequence).

This clonotype was observed many times. The chain combines TRBV12-3 or TRBV12-4 with TRBJ1-3, with D perhaps TRBD1 (6 bases). With 4 bases removed from V and 5 bases from J, the gap between germline ends came to 12 bases. There are 14 residues in the CDR3. The CDR3 reads CASSSNQGRNTIYF. The CDR3 DNA reads as TGTGCCAGCAGTTCCAATCAGGGGAGAAACACCATATATTTT.

The J gene is TRBJ2-7, the V gene TRBV10-3; tentative D call: TRBD1 (6 bases). Germline V lookup: CDR1 ENHRY, CDR2 SYGVKD. CDR3 size: 16 residues. V was pared by 5 bases and J by 3 bases, with 20 bases between. CDR3 loop: CAISNTYRVRDYEQYF. CDR3 DNA sequence: TGTGCCATCAGTAACACTTACAGGGTCCGGGACTACGAGCAGTACTTC.

This clonotype was found many times. J is TRBJ1-2 and V is TRBV15; TRBD1 is a possible D gene (6 bases). The CDR3 covers 13 residues. Germline lookup yields CDR1 LNHNV and CDR2 YYDKDF (reference sequence). Trimming removed 6 bases at V and 5 bases at J, with 13 bases between. This CDR3 reads CATSTGNDYGYTF. The CDR3 DNA reads as TGTGCCACCAGTACAGGGAACGATTATGGCTACACCTTC.

The sample holds many counts of this clonotype. The chain combines TRBV6-6 with TRBJ1-2; D may be TRBD1 (5 bases). Trimming shortened V by 6 bases and J by 7 bases, and 15 bases separated the two germline ends. The CDR3 has 13 amino acids. Per the germline V gene, CDR1 is MNHNY and CDR2 is SVGAGI (reference sequence). The DNA for the CDR3 is TGTGCCAGCAGACCGGGGCGAGAGGCTGGCTACACCTTC. Its translation is CASRPGREAGYTF.

This clonotype was found many times. V usage is TRBV6-4 and J usage is TRBJ2-1; D is possibly TRBD1 (5 bases). Trimming removed 0 bases from V and 7 bases from J, with 19 bases in between. This CDR3 is built from 17 residues. Germline V CDR1 and CDR2: MRHNA, SNTAGT. DNA of the CDR3: TGTGCCAGCAGTGACTCACCATTAGGGCCCAAGGGGAATGAGCAGTTCTTC. Protein sequence: CASSDSPLGPKGNEQFF.

This clonotype was observed many times. The chain joins TRBV6-5 to TRBJ1-2; a weak D match, TRBD1 (6 bases). Per germline, CDR1 MNHEY and CDR2 SVGAGI. V was clipped by 4 bases and J by 8 bases, with 17 bases between them. The CDR3 length is 14 residues. The CDR3 reads CASSFGQSTRGYTF. The DNA for the CDR3 is TGTGCCAGCAGTTTCGGACAGTCTACCCGGGGCTACACCTTC.

The table lists this clonotype with many counts. The chain joins TRBV6-5 to TRBJ2-3; 14 nucleotides match TRBD2. This CDR3 comprises 15 residues. V lost 8 bases to trimming and J lost 2 bases; unmatched junction nucleotides: 3. Germline assignment: CDR1 MNHEY and CDR2 SVGAGI. The CDR3 DNA reads TGTGCCAGCGGGACTAGCGGGGGACTCACAGATACGCAGTATTTT. Encoded protein: CASGTSGGLTDTQYF.

By frequency in the sample, this clonotype is medium-sized. The chain joins TRBV10-1 to TRBJ1-5; D is ambiguous. Deletions cut 1 base from V and 0 bases from J, with 13 bases between. The CDR3 sequence is 17 residues long. Germline CDR1 and CDR2: WNHNN and SYGVQD (reference sequence). This chain's CDR3 is CASSELSLHYSNQPQHF. DNA of the CDR3: TGCGCCAGCAGTGAGTTATCTTTGCATTATAGCAATCAGCCCCAGCATTTT.